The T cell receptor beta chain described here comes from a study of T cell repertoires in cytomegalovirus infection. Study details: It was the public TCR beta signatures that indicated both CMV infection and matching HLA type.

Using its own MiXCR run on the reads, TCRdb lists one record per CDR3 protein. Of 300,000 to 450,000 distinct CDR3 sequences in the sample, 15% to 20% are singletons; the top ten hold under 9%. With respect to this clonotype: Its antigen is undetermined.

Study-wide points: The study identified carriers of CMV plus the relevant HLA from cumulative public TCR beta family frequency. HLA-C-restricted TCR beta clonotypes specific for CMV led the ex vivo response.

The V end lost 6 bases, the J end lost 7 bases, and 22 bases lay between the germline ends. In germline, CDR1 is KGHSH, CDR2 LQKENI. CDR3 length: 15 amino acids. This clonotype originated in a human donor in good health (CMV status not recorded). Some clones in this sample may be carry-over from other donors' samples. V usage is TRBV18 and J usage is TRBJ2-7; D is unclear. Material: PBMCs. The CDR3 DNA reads TGTGCCAGCTCGCCGCAGGTAGCTAACAAAGCAGAGCAGTACTTC. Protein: CASSPQVANKAEQYF.